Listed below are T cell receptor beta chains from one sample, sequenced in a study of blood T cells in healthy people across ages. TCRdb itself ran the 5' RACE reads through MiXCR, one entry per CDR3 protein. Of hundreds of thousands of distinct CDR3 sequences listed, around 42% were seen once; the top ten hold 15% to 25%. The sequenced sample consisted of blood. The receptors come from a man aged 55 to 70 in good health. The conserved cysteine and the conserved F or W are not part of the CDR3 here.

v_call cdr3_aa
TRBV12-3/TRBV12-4 ASTNGNIQY
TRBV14 ASSQLTGGNEQF
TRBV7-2 ASSLGTGDRNEQY
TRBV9 ASSVGRAADTQY
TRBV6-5 ASADGAYGQY
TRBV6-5 ASVDTGYT
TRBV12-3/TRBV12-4 ASSLGQVYQPQH
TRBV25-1 ASSGGGYNEQY
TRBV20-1 SAREHRDGSYEQY
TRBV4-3 ASSQERAGANTGELF
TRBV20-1 SARDRDSYNEQF
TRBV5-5 ASSLDFFTDTQY
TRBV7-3 ASSAGGTGGGYEQF
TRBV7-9 ASSPGAGMEETQF
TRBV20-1 SAGRQGLGNSPLH
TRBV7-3 ASSLAGADVTEAF
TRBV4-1 ASSQDPTSGYNEQF
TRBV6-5 ASSRGGVYNEQF
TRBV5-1 ASSDIFLAGETDTQY
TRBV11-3 ASSQSGARGYT
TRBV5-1 ASSPGTSANQETQY
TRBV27 ASSFSGSFEAF